This passage covers 18 T cell receptor beta chains from one sample sequenced in a study of cytomegalovirus exposure and HLA in healthy donors. PCR employed 60 Vbeta and 13 Jbeta primers. Sequencing used immunoSEQ multiplex PCR; TCRdb keeps in-frame clones, though not all of them. In the table there are under 200,000 clones, under 85% of which are singletons. Sequencing was performed on PBMCs. Source of these receptors: a woman aged 25 to 39 in good health and CMV-seronegative.

This clone was counted a single time. This chain links TRBV28 with TRBJ2-3, with TRBD2 matching over 14 bases. J lost 3 bases, V lost 5 bases, and 10 bases had no gene match. CDR1 MDHEN and CDR2 SYDVKM come from the germline V gene. The CDR3 runs 18 residues. Here the CDR3 reads CASSPGLAGELRTDTQYF. CDR3 in DNA: TGTGCCAGCAGTCCGGGACTAGCGGGGGAGCTCCGAACAGATACGCAGTATTTT.

This clone was recorded once. This sequence joins TRBV4-2 and TRBJ2-7; D remains unclear. V lost 1 base, J lost 2 bases, and 12 bases lay in between. This CDR3 comprises 15 residues. Germline CDR1 and CDR2: LGHNA and YNFKEQ. As DNA, the CDR3 is TGTGCCAGCAGCCAAGGCCGACAACCGGCCTACGAGCAGTACTTC. Amino acid sequence: CASSQGRQPAYEQYF.

This clone was observed a handful of times. CDR3 residues: CAWKPGTGNSPLHF. The CDR3 nucleotides are TGTGCCTGGAAACCCGGGACAGGGAATTCACCCCTCCACTTT. V is TRBV30 and J is TRBJ1-6; 9 bases map to TRBD1. The CDR3 spans 14 residues. Germline lookup yields CDR1 GTSNPN and CDR2 SVGIG (reference sequence). Trimming took 4 bases from V and 7 from J; bases not matched to a gene: 5.

This clone was counted a single time. This chain uses TRBV28 with TRBJ2-1, with 7 positions matching TRBD2. The ends lost 5 bases at V and 6 bases at J; junction bases unmatched: 7. This CDR3 region has 14 residues. Germline V lookup: CDR1 MDHEN, CDR2 SYDVKM. CDR3 nucleotides: TGTGCCAGCAGTCTCGGGGGGTCCCTCAATGAGCAGTTCTTC. Protein sequence: CASSLGGSLNEQFF. The whole variable domain, filled in from reference TRBV28 and TRBJ2-1, reads DVKVTQSSRYLVKRTGEKVFLECVQDMDHENMFWYRQDPGLGLRLIYFSYDVKMKEKGDIPEGYSVSREKKERFSLILESASTNQTSMYLCASSLGGSLNEQFFGPGTRLTVL.

The J gene is TRBJ2-3, the V gene TRBV6-5; the D is unclear. The germline V gene encodes CDR1 MNHEY and CDR2 SVGAGI. The CDR3 covers 12 residues. V was pared by 5 bases and J by 1 base, with 4 bases between. The CDR3 region has the DNA TGTGCCAGCAGTCAGGGCACAGATACGCAGTATTTT. This translates into CASSQGTDTQYF.

This clone was seen just once. The chain couples TRBV5-4 to TRBJ1-1; perhaps TRBD1 as D (5 bases). CDR3 length equals 14 residues. Germline loops: CDR1 SGHNT, CDR2 YYREEE (reference sequence). V was cut by 0 bases and J by 3 bases, with 9 bases left in between. The CDR3 here is CASSLAVRDTEAFF. The CDR3 DNA follows: TGTGCCAGCAGCTTGGCTGTCAGGGACACTGAAGCTTTCTTT.

This chain links TRBV2 with TRBJ1-1, with TRBD1 identical over 8 bases. Germline V gene lookup returns CDR1 SNHLY and CDR2 FYNNEI. Unmatched junction bases numbered 4, after V lost 3 bases and J lost 4 bases. This CDR3 has 14 residues. DNA for the CDR3: TGTGCCAGCAGTGATCGGACAGGGACCACTGAAGCTTTCTTT. Residues: CASSDRTGTTEAFF.

This rearrangement joins TRBV11-3 to TRBJ2-3, with D possibly TRBD2 on 5 matching bases. The CDR3 contains 15 residues. Germline CDR1 and CDR2: SGHNT and YENEEA. V gave up 0 bases and J gave up 5 bases, with 12 bases separating them. The CDR3 region has the DNA TGTGCCAGCAGCTTAGAGGGCAGAGAGGGAGATACGCAGTATTTT. Protein product: CASSLEGREGDTQYF.

The gene calls are TRBV2 and TRBJ1-5; D gene ambiguous. CDR3 length equals 12 residues. V was shortened by 3 bases and J by 5 bases, with 5 bases between the two germline ends. Germline loops: CDR1 SNHLY, CDR2 FYNNEI. The CDR3 protein is CASSEADQPQHF. DNA of the CDR3: TGTGCCAGCAGTGAGGCAGATCAGCCCCAGCATTTT.

This sequence joins TRBV30 and TRBJ2-2; no clear D. Trimming left V 0 bases short and J 7 bases short, with 9 bases between. The CDR3 is made up of 13 amino acids. Germline-derived CDR1 and CDR2 are GTSNPN and SVGIG (reference sequence). This CDR3 is CAWSVMGNGELFF. The CDR3 region has the DNA TGTGCCTGGAGTGTGATGGGCAACGGGGAGCTGTTTTTT.

The chain uses TRBV19 and TRBJ2-7; perhaps TRBD2 as D (5 bases). The CDR3 consists of 11 residues. From germline, CDR1 is LNHDA and CDR2 SQIVND (reference sequence). V was pared by 5 bases and J by 3 bases, with 5 bases between. CDR3 in amino acids: CASSAGYEQYF. The CDR3 bases are TGTGCCAGTAGTGCGGGCTACGAGCAGTACTTC.

In this sample, this clone turned up many times. The V call is TRBV5-1, the J call TRBJ2-2; unclear D gene. CDR1 and CDR2 from the germline V gene are SGHRS and YFSETQ. The CDR3 runs 13 residues. V lost 1 base and J lost 3, with 4 bases in between. CDR3 nucleotide sequence: TGCGCCAGCAGCTTGAGAGACACCGGGGAGCTGTTTTTT. Amino acid sequence: CASSLRDTGELFF.

Comment on this clone: A junction end diverges from the germline sequence, so it may reflect a read error. The chain carries TRBV28 and TRBJ1-4; D might be TRBD1 (5 bases). CDR3 length: 14 amino acids. Germline CDR1 is MDHEN and CDR2 is SYDVKM. CDR3 residues: CASSLGGAPPKLFF. In DNA, the CDR3 is TGTGCCAGTAGTTTGGGTGGGGCGCCCCCAAAACTGTTTTTT.

The CDR3 coding sequence is TGTGCCAGCAGCCAGGCCCCGACAGGGGATGGCTACACCTTC. Amino acids: CASSQAPTGDGYTF. The rearrangement uses TRBV4-2 and TRBJ1-2, with TRBD1 identical over 8 bases. CDR1 and CDR2 (germline): LGHNA, YNFKEQ. With 3 bases clipped from V and 6 bases from J, the junction kept 6 bases outside the gene matches. This CDR3 has 14 residues.

The V and J genes are TRBV5-1 and TRBJ2-3, with D hard to call. Germline-derived CDR1 and CDR2 are SGHRS and YFSETQ. V shed 2 bases and J shed 2 bases, with 9 bases lying between them. The CDR3 has 14 residues. The CDR3 spells CASSFRSDTDTQYF. The CDR3 nucleotides read TGCGCCAGCAGCTTTCGCTCAGACACAGATACGCAGTATTTT.

This clone has only a few counts. The chain employs TRBV6-6 and TRBJ1-6; 8 bases agree with TRBD1. V trimming: 7 bases; J trimming: 9 bases; junction bases outside the gene matches: 11. The CDR3 runs 15 residues. The V gene's germline CDR1 is MNHNY and CDR2 SVGAGI (reference sequence). CDR3: CASTNRQGRSSPLHF. For the CDR3, the DNA is TGTGCCAGCACCAACCGACAGGGGAGAAGTTCACCCCTCCACTTT.

The chain uses TRBV5-4 and TRBJ1-2, with TRBD1 matching 9 bases. Germline CDR1 and CDR2: SGHNT and YYREEE (reference sequence). The V and J ends lost 5 bases and 7 bases, in that order; junction bases with no gene match: 6. This CDR3 region has 13 residues. The CDR3 loop is CASSRDRVIGYTF. The CDR3 bases are TGTGCCAGCAGTAGGGACAGGGTAATTGGCTACACCTTC.

The V gene is TRBV30, the J gene TRBJ1-6, with 7 bases fitting TRBD1. Germline V gene sequence: CDR1 GTSNPN, CDR2 SVGIG (reference sequence). The CDR3 has 15 residues. Trimming removed 2 bases from V and 10 bases from J; junction bases left unmatched: 11. The CDR3 here is CAWSIGGGSWSPLHF. CDR3 sequence (DNA): TGTGCCTGGAGTATAGGGGGCGGGTCTTGGTCACCCCTCCACTTT.